This T cell receptor beta chain is drawn from a study of T cells in Graves' hyperthyroidism and ophthalmopathy. The CDR3 totals 16 residues. The V end lost 2 bases, the J end lost 0 bases, and 11 bases lay between the germline ends. TCR beta CDR3 regions were amplified from RNA. A set of HTBI primers served as the primers for a first-round RT-PCR of the TCR CDR3. Each CDR3 protein gets one entry after TCRdb re-called the multiplex PCR reads with MiXCR. The sample gives approximately 710,000 distinct CDR3 sequences, 15% to 20% of which show up once; 15% to 19% is in the top ten. Diagnoses were established using clinical symptoms, serum thyroxine and TRAb, thyroid ultrasound and orbital computed tomography. This clonotype was recorded at least ten times.

The clonotype originates from a man aged 50-60 years with Graves' hyperthyroidism. The source material was blood. J is TRBJ1-5 and V is TRBV12-3 or TRBV12-4, with D unresolved. CDR3: CASSLSGARSNQPQHF. The CDR3 DNA sequence: TGTGCCAGCAGTTTAAGTGGAGCGCGTAGCAATCAGCCCCAGCATTTT.